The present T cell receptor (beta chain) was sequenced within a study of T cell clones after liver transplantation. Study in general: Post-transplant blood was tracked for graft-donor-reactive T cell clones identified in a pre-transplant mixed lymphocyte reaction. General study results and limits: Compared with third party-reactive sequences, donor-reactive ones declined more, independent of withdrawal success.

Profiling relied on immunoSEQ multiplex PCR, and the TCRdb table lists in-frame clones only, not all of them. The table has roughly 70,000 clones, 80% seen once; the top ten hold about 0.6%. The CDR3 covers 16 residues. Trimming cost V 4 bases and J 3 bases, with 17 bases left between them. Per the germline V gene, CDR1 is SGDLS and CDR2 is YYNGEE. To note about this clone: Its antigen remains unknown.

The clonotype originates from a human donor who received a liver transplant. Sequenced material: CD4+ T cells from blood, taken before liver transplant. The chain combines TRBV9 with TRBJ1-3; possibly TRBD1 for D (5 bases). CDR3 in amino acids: CASSPGDAPNGNTIYF. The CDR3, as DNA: TGTGCCAGCAGCCCGGGGGATGCACCTAATGGAAACACCATATATTTT.